A selection of T cell receptor beta chains follows, all from one sample in a study of T cell changes during pregnancy in multiple sclerosis. Sequencing was performed with immunoSEQ multiplex PCR; in TCRdb, only in-frame clones are kept and a portion is missing. The data show 45,000 to 50,000 clones, over 90% seen once. Here the sequenced sample was peripheral blood, taken in the third trimester of pregnancy. The receptors stem from a female donor with multiple sclerosis, enrolled in a pregnancy study. Each CDR3 is given with its conserved first and last residue. The D gene is left open where the match is weak. The size field is filled for only some rows; it gives once, few, many or a size class.

TRBJ2-1 | TRBD2 | few | TRBV28 | CASTSSGEPNSYNEQFF | TGTGCCAGCACCTCTAGCGGGGAACCAAACTCCTACAATGAGCAGTTCTTC
TRBJ1-2 | . | . | TRBV7-9 | CASSLDRRGYTF | TGTGCCAGCAGCTTAGACAGGCGAGGCTACACCTTC
TRBJ2-5 | TRBD2 | . | TRBV2 | CASSERLAGGPEQETQYF | TGTGCCAGCAGTGAACGACTAGCGGGAGGGCCGGAGCAAGAGACCCAGTACTTC
TRBJ2-5 | . | . | TRBV11-2 | CASSRGGSSFSETQYF | TGTGCCAGCAGCCGGGGAGGTTCTAGTTTTAGTGAGACCCAGTACTTC
TRBJ2-1 | . | . | TRBV11-3 | CASSPPRVNEQFF | TGTGCCAGCAGCCCACCGCGCGTCAATGAGCAGTTCTTC
TRBJ2-1 | TRBD2 | few | TRBV7-9 | CASSFGLAVDEQFF | TGTGCCAGCAGCTTTGGACTAGCGGTTGATGAGCAGTTCTTC
TRBJ2-5 | TRBD2 | . | TRBV2 | CASSEALWASGTRETQYF | TGTGCCAGCAGTGAAGCGCTTTGGGCTAGCGGGACACGGGAGACCCAGTACTTC
TRBJ2-7 | . | . | TRBV19 | CASSSGGARSYEQYF | TGTGCCAGTAGTAGCGGTGGGGCACGCTCCTACGAGCAGTACTTC
TRBJ2-7 | . | . | TRBV28 | CASRPGSSSYEQYF | TGTGCCAGCAGGCCAGGTTCTAGCTCCTACGAGCAGTACTTC
TRBJ2-2 | . | . | TRBV7-3 | CASSPTRLVPGELFF | TGTGCCAGCAGCCCGACTCGACTAGTCCCCGGGGAGCTGTTTTTT
TRBJ2-1 | TRBD1 | . | TRBV27 | CASSSPGQGVNNEQFF | TGTGCCAGCAGTTCCCCCGGACAGGGGGTCAACAATGAGCAGTTCTTC
TRBJ2-1 | . | . | TRBV4-3 | CASSQAGGGLYNEQFF | TGCGCCAGCAGCCAAGCGGGAGGGGGCCTTTACAATGAGCAGTTCTTC
TRBJ2-2 | TRBD2 | . | TRBV4-3 | CASSLGLAEYTGELFF | TGCGCCAGCAGCCTGGGACTAGCGGAATACACCGGGGAGCTGTTTTTT
TRBJ2-3 | . | . | TRBV5-1 | CASSRTDTQYF | TGCGCCAGCAGCCGGACAGATACGCAGTATTTT
TRBJ1-2 | . | . | TRBV7-9 | CASSSYDSPNYGYTF | TGTGCCAGCAGCTCTTATGACAGTCCTAACTATGGCTACACCTTC
TRBJ2-2 | . | . | TRBV18 | CASSVDRNTGELFF | TGTGCCAGCTCAGTCGACAGGAACACCGGGGAGCTGTTTTTT